The 30 T cell receptor beta chains presented below share a single source sample, sequenced in a study of neurological immune-mediated disorders. Stated time point: technical triplicate 3. In TCRdb, the 5' RACE reads were re-called with MiXCR into one record per CDR3 protein. The sample consists of approximately 40,000 distinct CDR3 sequences, about a fifth of them appearing once. Material for sequencing was PBMCs. Every receptor here comes from a man between 60 and 75 years old with HTLV-1-associated myelopathy (HAM/TSP).

This clonotype was counted at least ten times. The chain combines TRBV5-1 with TRBJ2-5; TRBD2 matches at 10 bases. The V gene's germline CDR1 is SGHRS and CDR2 YFSETQ. V trimming: 3 bases; J trimming: 5 bases; junction bases outside the gene matches: 7. The CDR3 sequence is 15 residues long. DNA of the CDR3: TGCGCCAGCAGCTCACCAGCGGGAGGGTTGGAGACCCAGTACTTC. It is translated as CASSSPAGGLETQYF.

This clonotype occurred many times. V and J are TRBV5-1 and TRBJ1-1; the D is unclear. CDR3 size: 15 residues. V shed 3 bases and J shed 4 bases, with 16 bases lying between them. Germline CDR1 is SGHRS and CDR2 is YFSETQ. The CDR3 coding sequence is TGCGCCAGCAGCTCGGCTGGTAACCGAGGCACTGAAGCTTTCTTT. Its protein is CASSSAGNRGTEAFF.

V is TRBV29-1 and J is TRBJ1-1; tentative D call: TRBD1 (5 bases). Trimming stripped 6 bases from V and 5 bases from J, with 22 bases between. The CDR3 is 15 residues long. Germline CDR1 SQVTM, CDR2 ANQGSEA. The CDR3 loop reads CSVGEWEGRQTEAFF. The CDR3 DNA sequence: TGCAGCGTGGGGGAGTGGGAGGGAAGGCAAACTGAAGCTTTCTTT.

V usage is TRBV6-5 and J usage is TRBJ2-1; TRBD1 aligns across 9 bases. The germline gives CDR1 MNHEY, CDR2 SVGAGI. J was trimmed by 4 bases and V by 5 bases; bases with no gene match: 9. CDR3 length equals 16 residues. The CDR3 region has the DNA TGTGCCAGCAGTGCCACCGGGACAGGGAGTTACAATGAGCAGTTCTTC. Amino acid sequence: CASSATGTGSYNEQFF.

There are many counts of this clonotype. The CDR3 region has the DNA TGTGCCAGCAGTTACTCGTGGGCCCCCGACAATCAGCCCCAGCATTTT. It translates to CASSYSWAPDNQPQHF. J is TRBJ1-5 and V is TRBV6-5; the D is unclear. The CDR3 extends over 16 amino acids. V lost 0 bases and J lost 3, with 12 bases in between. CDR1 and CDR2 from the germline V gene are MNHEY and SVGAGI.

By sample share, this clonotype is medium-sized (0.01 to 0.1%). The chain carries TRBV5-5 and TRBJ2-1; 8 bases fit TRBD1. Germline V gene sequence: CDR1 SGHKS, CDR2 YYEKEE (reference sequence). The CDR3 runs to 14 residues. J was trimmed by 10 bases and V by 4 bases; bases with no gene match: 10. CDR3 nucleotide sequence: TGTGCCAGCAGCCTAACCGGGACAGGAAGGGAGCAGTTCTTC. It encodes CASSLTGTGREQFF.

This clonotype was seen at least ten times. V is TRBV12-3 or TRBV12-4 and J is TRBJ2-6; D ambiguous. V lost 6 bases and J lost 2, with 5 bases in between. The CDR3 is 13 amino acids. The CDR3 coding sequence is TGTGCCAGCAGGGGAACTGGGGCCAACGTCCTGACTTTC. Its protein is CASRGTGANVLTF.

The table lists this clonotype with many counts. This chain connects TRBV7-2 to TRBJ1-1; maybe TRBD1 (5 bases). Per germline, CDR1 SGHTA and CDR2 FQGNSA. V lost 5 bases to trimming and J lost 7 bases, with 14 bases between them. The CDR3 is 13 residues long. CDR3 coding DNA: TGTGCCAGCAGCCTGGGGGGTTTTCTTGAAGCTTTCTTT. It yields the protein CASSLGGFLEAFF. Based on the CDR3 plus reference TRBV7-2 and TRBJ1-1, the full variable domain is GAGVSQSPSNKVTEKGKDVELRCDPISGHTALYWYRQSLGQGLEFLIYFQGNSAPDKSGLPSDRFSAERTGGSVSTLTIQRTQQEDSAVYLCASSLGGFLEAFFGQGTRLTVV.

As to this clonotype: A read error is possible here, since a much larger clone lies one base away. CDR3 DNA: TGCAGTGCTAGGAGGGACAGGAGTGGCGGCCTCTACGAGCAGTACTTC. This encodes CSARRDRSGGLYEQYF. This chain connects TRBV20-1 to TRBJ2-7; the match to TRBD1 covers 8 bases. Germline loops: CDR1 DFQATT, CDR2 SNEGSKA (reference sequence). The CDR3 is 16 amino acids. V shed 3 bases, J shed 3 bases, and the junction held 13 bases outside the gene matches.

The CDR3 sequence: CSAPGQGNTEAFF. DNA of the CDR3: TGCAGTGCTCCGGGGCAGGGGAACACTGAAGCTTTCTTT. The V gene is TRBV20-1, the J gene TRBJ1-1, with D perhaps matching TRBD1 (5 bases). CDR1 is DFQATT and CDR2 is SNEGSKA in the germline V gene (reference sequence). The CDR3 spans 13 residues. Trimming pared 5 bases from V and 1 base from J, leaving 11 bases between.

In this sample, this clonotype turned up once. Relative to the germline gene, one junction end is altered; a read error may explain this. The chain employs TRBV29-1 and TRBJ1-2; perhaps TRBD1 as D (6 bases). Germline V gives CDR1 SQVTM, CDR2 ANQGSEA. CDR3 length: 12 amino acids. The DNA of the CDR3 is TGCAGTGTTGTACAGGGAGGAGACGGCTACACCTTC. Encoded protein: CSVVQGGDGYTF.

This chain links TRBV27 with TRBJ2-1; D perhaps matches TRBD1 (5 bases). The V end lost 2 bases, the J end lost 10 bases, and 21 bases lay between the germline ends. The CDR3 sequence is 16 residues long. CDR1 and CDR2 (germline): MNHEY, SMNVEV (reference sequence). CDR3 amino acids: CASSLPARVSVEEQFF. The CDR3 region has the DNA TGTGCCAGCAGTTTACCGGCCAGGGTTTCCGTAGAAGAGCAGTTCTTC.

This clonotype was seen at least ten times. The CDR3: CASSSYRERNYGYTF. The DNA for the CDR3 is TGTGCCAGCAGTTCTTACAGGGAGAGAAACTATGGCTACACCTTC. V and J are TRBV12-3 or TRBV12-4 and TRBJ1-2; a weak D match, TRBD1 (6 bases). There are 15 residues in the CDR3. Between the trimmed V and J ends, which lost 4 bases and 2 bases, there was a span of 14 bases.

This clonotype was found many times. The chain combines TRBV6-5 with TRBJ2-3; TRBD2 matches at 9 bases. CDR1 is MNHEY, CDR2 SVGAGI, per germline. The CDR3 is 17 amino acids. V gave up 2 bases and J gave up 6 bases; unmatched junction bases: 12. This CDR3 is CASSYTPLAGGGDTQYF. The CDR3 DNA reads TGTGCCAGCAGTTACACCCCACTAGCGGGCGGCGGGGATACGCAGTATTTT.

This clonotype was detected many times. A clone one base away is much larger, so this may be a read error. V and J are TRBV12-3 or TRBV12-4 and TRBJ2-1, with TRBD1 matching 10 bases. V was pared by 10 bases and J by 9 bases, with 6 bases of the junction left unmatched. The CDR3 contains 12 residues. The CDR3 bases are TGTGCCAACAGAGGGGACAGGGGTGAGCAGTTCTTC. This sequence encodes CANRGDRGEQFF.

This clonotype was recorded at least ten times. The chain has TRBV20-1 and TRBJ2-7; 11 positions match TRBD1. Germline CDR1 and CDR2: DFQATT and SNEGSKA (reference sequence). V trimming: 6 bases; J trimming: 4 bases; junction bases outside the gene matches: 11. This CDR3 region has 15 residues. The CDR3 region has the DNA TGCAGTGCCTCTGAAGGACAGGGGGCCACTTACGAGCAGTACTTC. It yields the protein CSASEGQGATYEQYF.

This clonotype was picked up many times. This sequence joins TRBV19 and TRBJ1-1; D gene unclear. Germline V gives CDR1 LNHDA, CDR2 SQIVND (reference sequence). V was cut by 5 bases and J by 0 bases, with 4 bases left in between. The CDR3 length is 12 residues. The DNA of the CDR3 is TGTGCCAGTAGTGGCATGAACACTGAAGCTTTCTTT. Residues: CASSGMNTEAFF. Using reference TRBV19 and TRBJ1-1 for the parts outside the CDR3, the full variable domain is DGGITQSPKYLFRKEGQNVTLSCEQNLNHDAMYWYRQDPGQGLRLIYYSQIVNDFQKGDIAEGYSVSREKKESFPLTVTSAQKNPTAFYLCASSGMNTEAFFGQGTRLTVV.

This clonotype showed up many times. The chain has TRBV3-1 and TRBJ2-1; no firm D call. V lost 2 bases to trimming and J lost 2 bases, with 10 bases between them. CDR3 length: 15 amino acids. CDR1 and CDR2 (germline): LGHDT, YNNKEL (reference sequence). The CDR3 coding sequence is TGTGCCAGCAGCCAATTGGGTCTAGCCTACAATGAGCAGTTCTTC. Its translation: CASSQLGLAYNEQFF.

This clonotype has at least ten counts. This chain links TRBV5-1 with TRBJ2-3; TRBD2 agrees at 10 bases. Germline loops: CDR1 SGHRS, CDR2 YFSETQ. V lost 0 bases, J lost 6 bases, and 4 bases stayed unmatched. This CDR3 has 15 amino acids. The CDR3 spells CASSLASGSGDTQYF. The CDR3 DNA sequence: TGCGCCAGCAGCTTGGCTAGCGGGAGTGGTGATACGCAGTATTTT.

This clonotype was detected ten times or more. The chain couples TRBV20-1 to TRBJ2-7; a weak D match, TRBD2 (5 bases). The V end was cut by 6 bases, the J end by 6 bases, with 21 bases between. The CDR3 spans 14 residues. Germline V CDR1 and CDR2: DFQATT, SNEGSKA (reference sequence). This CDR3 reads CSARRDRTGVEQYF. DNA of the CDR3: TGCAGTGCCCGCCGAGATCGGACCGGGGTCGAGCAGTACTTC.

This clonotype showed up many times. J is TRBJ2-1 and V is TRBV20-1; D not certain. The CDR3 consists of 13 residues. Germline-derived CDR1 and CDR2 are DFQATT and SNEGSKA (reference sequence). The ends were cut back, 6 bases at V and 6 bases at J, with 15 bases in the middle. The CDR3 is CSAVSRSGNEQFF. CDR3 nucleotide sequence: TGCAGTGCCGTCTCCCGATCTGGCAATGAGCAGTTCTTC.

This clonotype was recorded many times. The V gene is TRBV20-1, the J gene TRBJ2-3; tentatively, D is TRBD1 (7 bases). The CDR3 is made up of 14 amino acids. The germline gives CDR1 DFQATT, CDR2 SNEGSKA (reference sequence). V was trimmed by 2 bases and J by 5 bases, leaving 14 bases between them. CDR3 protein: CSARQGGGKDTQYF. The DNA of the CDR3 is TGCAGTGCTAGACAGGGGGGTGGTAAAGATACGCAGTATTTT.

The chain recombines TRBV5-1 with TRBJ2-1; 9 positions match TRBD1. Germline V CDR1 and CDR2: SGHRS, YFSETQ. The CDR3 contains 18 residues. The V and J ends lost 0 bases and 8 bases, in that order; junction bases with no gene match: 15. The chain's CDR3 is CASSLAPAQGALWDEQFF. CDR3 coding DNA: TGCGCCAGCAGCTTGGCCCCAGCACAGGGGGCGCTGTGGGATGAGCAGTTCTTC.

This clonotype was counted ten times or more. V and J are TRBV5-1 and TRBJ1-1; D gene ambiguous. V shed 1 base and J shed 4 bases, with 14 bases lying between them. CDR3 length equals 15 residues. CDR1 and CDR2 (germline): SGHRS, YFSETQ. CDR3 in DNA: TGCGCCAGCAGCTTGACCCCCGACGGTGCCACTGAAGCTTTCTTT. It translates to CASSLTPDGATEAFF.

Remarks on this clonotype: This could be a read error, since a much larger clone is one nucleotide away. The chain is built from TRBV27 and TRBJ2-4, with D hard to call. The ends were cut back, 6 bases at V and 9 bases at J, with 21 bases in the middle. Per germline, CDR1 MNHEY and CDR2 SMNVEV (reference sequence). This CDR3 is 15 amino acids long. CDR3 amino acids: CASSPVALSKGIQYF. The CDR3 DNA reads TGTGCCAGCAGCCCCGTGGCACTAAGTAAAGGCATTCAGTACTTC.

V gene TRBV27 combines with J gene TRBJ2-3; the match to TRBD2 covers 7 bases. Trimming took 2 bases from V and 1 from J; bases not matched to a gene: 6. CDR3 length: 16 residues. Germline V lookup: CDR1 MNHEY, CDR2 SMNVEV (reference sequence). The CDR3 sequence is CASSLIAGDRTDTQYF. The CDR3 DNA sequence: TGTGCCAGCAGTTTAATTGCGGGGGATCGCACAGATACGCAGTATTTT.

This clonotype was detected ten times or more. The V call is TRBV7-3, the J call TRBJ2-1, with unresolved D. The CDR3 sequence is 14 residues long. V lost 2 bases to trimming and J lost 9 bases, with 14 bases between them. Germline CDR1 reads SGHTA; CDR2 reads FQGTGA. DNA of the CDR3: TGTGCCAGCAGCTTAGGTACCAACTCGGGTGAGCAGTTCTTC. Its protein is CASSLGTNSGEQFF.

Notes on this clonotype: The junction and the germline gene differ at one end; a read error may be behind it. The chain has TRBV5-1 and TRBJ2-1; D gene unclear. The CDR3 totals 15 residues. Germline CDR1 is SGHRS and CDR2 is YFSETQ. CDR3 residues: CASSMVTSSYNEQFF. DNA for the CDR3: TGCGCTAGCAGCATGGTCACGAGCTCCTACAATGAGCAGTTCTTC.

Many counts were recorded for this clonotype. The rearrangement links TRBV24-1 to TRBJ2-7; 8 positions agree with TRBD1. The CDR3 is 16 amino acids. V trimming: 5 bases; J trimming: 3 bases; junction bases outside the gene matches: 11. CDR1 and CDR2 (germline): KGHDR, SFDVKD. Written as DNA, the CDR3 is TGTGCCACCAGTGCCCCGGCGGGCGACAGGGGCTACGAGCAGTACTTC. Its protein is CATSAPAGDRGYEQYF.

This clonotype was recorded many times. J is TRBJ1-4 and V is TRBV20-1, with 8 bases lining up with TRBD1. The germline gives CDR1 DFQATT, CDR2 SNEGSKA (reference sequence). The CDR3 spans 15 residues. Losses at the gene ends were 1 base for V and 8 bases for J; bases not matched to a gene: 9. CDR3 sequence: CSARAAGTGEEKLFF. The CDR3 bases are TGCAGTGCTAGAGCCGCCGGGACAGGTGAAGAAAAACTGTTTTTT.